Below, 18 T cell receptor beta chains from the same sample are listed, as sequenced in a study of CD8 T cells in Susac syndrome. RNA in amounts of about 0.45 to 1 ug was reverse transcribed with random hexamers. Each CDR3 protein is one row after TCRdb ran MiXCR on the immunoSEQ multiplex PCR reads. The repertoire holds 150,000 to 200,000 distinct CDR3 sequences, 85% to 95% seen once, with 0.099% in the top ten. The source material was CD4+ T cells from PBMCs. The source is a human donor with Susac syndrome.

The chain recombines TRBV27 with TRBJ2-3; D gene unclear. The CDR3 has 12 residues. V was trimmed by 8 bases and J by 8 bases, leaving 14 bases between them. CDR1 and CDR2 from the germline V gene are MNHEY and SMNVEV (reference sequence). CDR3 residues: CASLLPSGTQYF. CDR3 in DNA: TGTGCCAGCCTTCTTCCATCGGGTACGCAGTATTTT.

This chain connects TRBV20-1 to TRBJ2-7; 8 bases agree with TRBD1. Looked up from germline, CDR1 is DFQATT and CDR2 is SNEGSKA (reference sequence). The CDR3 loop spans 15 amino acids. The ends lost 6 bases at V and 0 bases at J; junction bases unmatched: 10. Here the CDR3 DNA reads TGCAGTGCACGCGACAGGGGTACGAGCTCCTACGAGCAGTACTTC. This encodes CSARDRGTSSYEQYF.

The J gene is TRBJ1-1, the V gene TRBV20-1; perhaps TRBD1 as D (6 bases). CDR1 is DFQATT and CDR2 is SNEGSKA in the germline V gene (reference sequence). V shed 6 bases and J shed 4 bases, with 15 bases lying between them. This CDR3 comprises 13 residues. The CDR3, as DNA: TGCAGTGCAAGACAGGAGGAAAGCACTGAAGCTTTCTTT. Its protein product is CSARQEESTEAFF.

The chain carries TRBV4-1 and TRBJ1-4; D gene ambiguous. The CDR3 covers 12 residues. Germline V CDR1 and CDR2: MGHRA, YSYEKL. Trimming took 0 bases from V and 13 from J, leaving 9 bases between them. CDR3: CASSQEGVRLFF. CDR3 coding DNA: TGCGCCAGCAGCCAAGAAGGAGTAAGACTGTTTTTT.

The V gene is TRBV7-9, the J gene TRBJ2-7; D may be TRBD2 (5 bases). Trimming removed 5 bases at V and 2 bases at J, with 19 bases between. This CDR3 has 16 residues. Germline lookup yields CDR1 SEHNR and CDR2 FQNEAQ (reference sequence). This CDR3 reads CASSPLGVVRTYEQYF. In nucleotides, the CDR3 is TGTGCCAGCAGCCCCCTCGGGGTAGTCAGGACCTACGAGCAGTACTTC. Full variable domain (outside the CDR3, taken from reference TRBV7-9 and TRBJ2-7): DTGVSQNPRHKITKRGQNVTFRCDPISEHNRLYWYRQTLGQGPEFLTYFQNEAQLEKSRLLSDRFSAERPKGSFSTLEIQRTEQGDSAMYLCASSPLGVVRTYEQYFGPGTRLTVT.

The gene calls are TRBV18 and TRBJ2-1, with D possibly matching TRBD1 (5 bases). Per the germline V gene, CDR1 is KGHSH and CDR2 is LQKENI. Deletions cut 4 bases from V and 3 bases from J, with 7 bases between. This CDR3 has 13 amino acids. CDR3 bases: TGTGCCAGCTCACAGGGGTACTACAATGAGCAGTTCTTC. Its protein is CASSQGYYNEQFF.

The chain is built from TRBV19 and TRBJ1-6, with D perhaps matching TRBD1 (5 bases). Trimming took off 7 bases at V and 4 bases at J, with 11 bases between the two ends. There are 14 residues in the CDR3. Germline V gene lookup returns CDR1 LNHDA and CDR2 SQIVND (reference sequence). The CDR3 DNA reads as TGTGCCAGTACCGAGACAGCGTATAATTCACCCCTCCACTTT. As protein: CASTETAYNSPLHF. The full variable domain, completed using reference TRBV19 and TRBJ1-6, is DGGITQSPKYLFRKEGQNVTLSCEQNLNHDAMYWYRQDPGQGLRLIYYSQIVNDFQKGDIAEGYSVSREKKESFPLTVTSAQKNPTAFYLCASTETAYNSPLHFGNGTRLTVT.

The J gene is TRBJ2-5, the V gene TRBV12-3 or TRBV12-4, with D tentatively TRBD2 (5 bases). This CDR3 comprises 12 residues. The V end lost 6 bases, the J end lost 5 bases, and 10 bases lay between the germline ends. The CDR3 loop reads CASRRGLETQYF. CDR3 DNA: TGTGCCAGCAGAAGAGGGCTGGAGACCCAGTACTTC.

The gene calls are TRBV28 and TRBJ1-2; tentative D call: TRBD1 (6 bases). CDR3 length: 14 residues. V was cut by 2 bases and J by 2 bases, with 9 bases left in between. Germline lookup yields CDR1 MDHEN and CDR2 SYDVKM. CDR3 DNA: TGTGCCAGCAGTTTAAGGGGGAGGAACTATGGCTACACCTTC. Amino acid sequence: CASSLRGRNYGYTF.

The V gene is TRBV6-2 or TRBV6-3, the J gene TRBJ1-2; D gene unclear. CDR1 is MNHEY and CDR2 is SVGEGT in the germline V gene. The CDR3 is 13 amino acids. V lost 7 bases and J lost 2, with 11 bases in between. CDR3 bases: TGTGCCAGCATGGGCAGCGAAAACTATGGCTACACCTTC. Encoded protein: CASMGSENYGYTF.

This chain connects TRBV6-5 to TRBJ1-1; perhaps TRBD1 as D (6 bases). Germline V gene lookup returns CDR1 MNHEY and CDR2 SVGAGI. This CDR3 contains 13 residues. Trimming removed 6 bases at V and 3 bases at J, with 11 bases between. The CDR3 DNA reads as TGTGCCAGCAGAACAGGGCCCCACACTGAAGCTTTCTTT. Encoded protein: CASRTGPHTEAFF.

This chain joins TRBV7-6 and TRBJ2-6, with D tentatively TRBD1 or TRBD2 (5 bases each). Germline values: CDR1 SGHVS, CDR2 FNYEAQ. This CDR3 is 16 amino acids long. The V end was cut by 0 bases, the J end by 4 bases, with 10 bases between. The CDR3 DNA sequence: TGTGCCAGCAGCTTAGCTGGGACGGTGGGGGCCAACGTCCTGACTTTC. As protein: CASSLAGTVGANVLTF.

The J gene is TRBJ2-1, the V gene TRBV9; D not resolved. Trimming took off 3 bases at V and 4 bases at J, with 8 bases between the two ends. The V gene's germline CDR1 is SGDLS and CDR2 YYNGEE. This CDR3 region has 13 residues. The CDR3 DNA follows: TGTGCCAGCAGCGGCCCTAGATACAATGAGCAGTTCTTC. Protein: CASSGPRYNEQFF.

The rearrangement uses TRBV30 and TRBJ2-3; 11 bases agree with TRBD2. J lost 5 bases, V lost 0 bases, and 7 bases had no gene match. CDR1 is GTSNPN and CDR2 is SVGIG in the germline V gene (reference sequence). The CDR3 is 16 amino acids. CDR3 coding DNA: TGTGCCTGGAGTGTTGGGCTAGCGGGGGGACAAGATACGCAGTATTTT. Its translation: CAWSVGLAGGQDTQYF.

V is TRBV2 and J is TRBJ1-2, with D hard to call. The germline V gene encodes CDR1 SNHLY and CDR2 FYNNEI. The V and J ends lost 6 bases and 0 bases respectively, with 8 bases between them. CDR3 length: 13 residues. For the CDR3, the DNA is TGTGCCAGCAGAAGGATTCCTAACTATGGCTACACCTTC. Translating gives CASRRIPNYGYTF.

The chain has TRBV30 and TRBJ1-1; D not certain. V lost 1 base and J lost 2, with 11 bases in between. Germline CDR1 and CDR2: GTSNPN and SVGIG (reference sequence). This CDR3 has 14 residues. The CDR3 here is CAWSGSGRNTEAFF. The CDR3 DNA reads TGTGCCTGGAGTGGCAGTGGGAGAAACACTGAAGCTTTCTTT.

V is TRBV20-1 and J is TRBJ1-6, with no clear D. Per germline, CDR1 DFQATT and CDR2 SNEGSKA (reference sequence). The CDR3 extends over 12 amino acids. V gave up 4 bases and J gave up 8 bases, with 9 bases separating them. This CDR3 reads CSATGGDSPLHF. CDR3 DNA sequence: TGCAGTGCTACCGGTGGCGATTCACCCCTCCACTTT.

This rearrangement joins TRBV20-1 to TRBJ1-2, with D possibly being TRBD1 (6 bases). The CDR3 sequence is 14 residues long. The V end lost 2 bases, the J end lost 0 bases, and 10 bases lay between the germline ends. Germline assignment: CDR1 DFQATT and CDR2 SNEGSKA (reference sequence). DNA of the CDR3: TGCAGTGCTAGACAGACAGGAGCTAACTATGGCTACACCTTC. Its protein is CSARQTGANYGYTF.